This paragraph reports one TCR beta chain. Its target is not known. These data are taken from a study of T cell repertoires in cytomegalovirus infection. Study background: The authors used CMV epitopes that were HLA-C-restricted (recently identified) and HLA-B-restricted (well studied). It was the public TCR beta signatures that indicated both CMV infection and matching HLA type.

TCRdb reprocessed the reads via MiXCR and lists one record per CDR3 protein. The table has 400,000 to 600,000 distinct CDR3 sequences, 40% to 50% seen once. V was shortened by 6 bases and J by 8 bases, with 16 bases between the two germline ends. This CDR3 comprises 13 residues. Germline values: CDR1 MNHNY, CDR2 SVGAGI (reference sequence). The sequence was obtained from a human donor in good health (CMV status not recorded). Some clones in this sample may be carry-over from other donors' samples. The rearrangement joins TRBV6-6 to TRBJ1-2, with D hard to call. Material: cultured PBMCs, obtained from culture after CMV antigen stimulation. The DNA for the CDR3 is TGTGCCAGCAGCGAGGGATCAGTCGGGGGCTACACCTTC. It encodes CASSEGSVGGYTF.